Shown below are 32 T cell receptor beta chains from a single sample sequenced in a study of blood T cell repertoires in COVID-19. The protocol was immunoSEQ multiplex PCR, while the TCRdb copy is restricted to in-frame clones and leaves out a portion. The sample has 150,000 to 160,000 clones; approximately 80% are singletons. The sample comprised peripheral blood. The origin of the receptors is a man aged 55 to 69 with acute or convalescent COVID-19.

This chain joins TRBV6-1 and TRBJ2-1, with 11 nucleotides matching TRBD2. The germline V gene has CDR1 MNHNS and CDR2 SASEGT. The V segment lost 3 bases and the J segment 6 bases; nucleotides outside the gene matches: 4. This CDR3 spans 15 amino acids. The CDR3 DNA is TGTGCCAGCAGTGAGCTAGCGGGAGGAACCAATGAGCAGTTCTTC. This encodes CASSELAGGTNEQFF.

The J gene is TRBJ1-2, the V gene TRBV3-1 (or the pseudogene TRBV3-2), with D hard to call. Germline-derived CDR1 and CDR2 are LGHDT and YNNKEL (reference sequence). Trimming took 5 bases from V and 8 from J, leaving 6 bases between them. The CDR3 has 10 amino acids. The DNA of the CDR3 is TGTGCCAGCAGCGATGGCGGCTACACCTTC. It is translated as CASSDGGYTF.

J is TRBJ1-6 and V is TRBV19; weak D call: TRBD1 (5 bases). The V gene's germline CDR1 is LNHDA and CDR2 SQIVND (reference sequence). The V end was cut by 10 bases, the J end by 9 bases, with 19 bases between. This CDR3 comprises 14 residues. In DNA, the CDR3 is TGTGCCACCCAACGTGGGGCGGGGGTTTCACCCCTCCACTTT. It specifies CATQRGAGVSPLHF.

This clone was detected a few times. The genes are TRBV4-1 and TRBJ2-2, with a tentative D call TRBD2 (7 bases). Germline-derived CDR1 and CDR2 are MGHRA and YSYEKL. With 0 bases removed from V and 5 bases from J, the gap between germline ends came to 13 bases. The CDR3 has 16 amino acids. In DNA, the CDR3 is TGCGCCAGCAGCCAAGAGGGGAGGGGGAGTACCGGGGAGCTGTTTTTT. It is translated as CASSQEGRGSTGELFF.

This sequence joins TRBV19 and TRBJ1-6; TRBD1 might be the D (5 bases). This CDR3 spans 16 amino acids. The V gene's germline CDR1 is LNHDA and CDR2 SQIVND (reference sequence). The V end lost 8 bases, the J end lost 1 base, and 15 bases lay between the germline ends. The CDR3 DNA sequence: TGTGCCAGTTCACCCGGGGGACGTTCCTATAATTCACCCCTCCACTTT. This gives the protein CASSPGGRSYNSPLHF. The full variable domain, its missing parts supplied by reference TRBV19 and TRBJ1-6, is DGGITQSPKYLFRKEGQNVTLSCEQNLNHDAMYWYRQDPGQGLRLIYYSQIVNDFQKGDIAEGYSVSREKKESFPLTVTSAQKNPTAFYLCASSPGGRSYNSPLHFGNGTRLTVT.

This sequence joins TRBV10-3 and TRBJ1-6, with a possible D match to TRBD1 (6 bases). Trimming stripped 8 bases from V and 9 bases from J, with 26 bases between. Germline CDR1 and CDR2: ENHRY and SYGVKD. The CDR3 length is 17 residues. The CDR3 protein is CAIGRNTGIDGGSPLHF. CDR3 nucleotide sequence: TGTGCCATCGGCCGGAATACAGGGATTGATGGTGGTTCACCCCTCCACTTT.

The rearrangement uses TRBV6-2 or TRBV6-3 and TRBJ2-5; 7 positions agree with TRBD2. Germline trimming cut 2 bases from V and 4 bases from J; bases unmatched to any gene: 13. The germline V gene has CDR1 MNHEY and CDR2 SVGEGT. The CDR3 has 17 amino acids. CDR3 residues: CASSYAKSGGSRETQYF. DNA of the CDR3: TGTGCCAGCAGTTACGCGAAGTCGGGGGGTTCAAGAGAGACCCAGTACTTC.

V and J are TRBV6-5 and TRBJ2-3; D is undetermined. V was shortened by 0 bases and J by 1 base, with 8 bases between the two germline ends. The V gene's germline CDR1 is MNHEY and CDR2 SVGAGI. There are 15 residues in the CDR3. The CDR3 DNA follows: TGTGCCAGCAGTTACTCTCAGGTTGGCACAGATACGCAGTATTTT. Amino acid sequence: CASSYSQVGTDTQYF.

This clone was seen more than once but under ten times. V and J are TRBV11-2 and TRBJ2-1, with 7 nucleotides matching TRBD2. The CDR3 totals 18 residues. The V gene end was trimmed by 5 bases and the J gene end by 1 base; junction bases not matched to a gene: 14. In germline, CDR1 is SGHAT, CDR2 FQNNGV. CDR3 in DNA: TGTGCCAGCAGCCCTCTGCGGGGAGGGGCCTTGTCCTACAATGAGCAGTTCTTC. Its translation: CASSPLRGGALSYNEQFF.

In this sample, this clone turned up once. The V and J genes are TRBV5-6 and TRBJ2-5; D may be TRBD2 (5 bases). This CDR3 has 13 residues. Deletions cut 1 base from V and 3 bases from J, with 7 bases between. The germline gives CDR1 SGHDT, CDR2 YYEEEE. Here the CDR3 DNA reads TGTGCCAGCAGCTTGTCCGGGGAAGAGACCCAGTACTTC. Its translation is CASSLSGEETQYF.

The sample holds a few counts of this clone. The V gene is TRBV7-9, the J gene TRBJ2-1; 9 bases map to TRBD2. This CDR3 comprises 15 residues. The trim removed 5 bases at V and 4 bases at J, leaving 6 bases unmatched. The germline gives CDR1 SEHNR, CDR2 FQNEAQ (reference sequence). CDR3 in amino acids: CASSQLTSGYNEQFF. CDR3 coding DNA: TGTGCCAGCAGCCAACTGACTAGCGGATACAATGAGCAGTTCTTC.

This chain uses TRBV9 with TRBJ2-1; 12 positions agree with TRBD2. The CDR3 has 16 residues. V lost 0 bases to trimming and J lost 11 bases; unmatched junction nucleotides: 9. The germline V gene has CDR1 SGDLS and CDR2 YYNGEE. The CDR3 DNA reads TGTGCCAGCAGCGTAGCTTTGGCTAGCGGGGGGGCAAAGCAGTTCTTC. Residues: CASSVALASGGAKQFF.

The chain couples TRBV18 to TRBJ1-3; D is ambiguous. Germline assignment: CDR1 KGHSH and CDR2 LQKENI. This CDR3 spans 15 amino acids. Trimming removed 5 bases at V and 0 bases at J, with 11 bases between. The DNA of the CDR3 is TGTGCCAGCTCAGGTCAGCAGGTCTCTGGAAACACCATATATTTT. It specifies CASSGQQVSGNTIYF.

The genes are TRBV9 and TRBJ2-1; 10 nucleotides align to TRBD1. V was pared by 4 bases and J by 2 bases, with 3 bases of the junction left unmatched. This CDR3 contains 15 residues. Germline V gene data show CDR1 as SGDLS and CDR2 as YYNGEE. For the CDR3, the DNA is TGTGCCAGCAGCCAGGGACAGGGGCCCTACAATGAGCAGTTCTTC. Its translation: CASSQGQGPYNEQFF.

The chain is built from TRBV2 and TRBJ1-4; D is perhaps TRBD1 (6 bases). Deletions cut 6 bases from V and 3 bases from J, with 14 bases between. The CDR3 runs to 15 residues. Germline CDR1 and CDR2: SNHLY and FYNNEI. The CDR3 reads CASRYRVRANEKLFF. CDR3 nucleotide sequence: TGTGCCAGCAGATACAGGGTCCGGGCTAATGAAAAACTGTTTTTT. The whole variable domain, filled in from reference TRBV2 and TRBJ1-4, reads EPEVTQTPSHQVTQMGQEVILRCVPISNHLYFYWYRQILGQKVEFLVSFYNNEISEKSEIFDDQFSVERPDGSNFTLKIRSTKLEDSAMYFCASRYRVRANEKLFFGSGTQLSVL.

The genes are TRBV11-2 and TRBJ1-6; D perhaps matches TRBD1 (5 bases). The CDR3 spans 15 residues. Trimming shortened V by 7 bases and J by 7 bases, and 17 bases separated the two germline ends. Per the germline V gene, CDR1 is SGHAT and CDR2 is FQNNGV. This CDR3 is CASTPSGVRNSPLHF. The CDR3, as DNA: TGTGCCAGCACCCCGTCGGGGGTTAGGAATTCACCCCTCCACTTT.

The chain is built from TRBV28 and TRBJ2-4; D is possibly TRBD1 (5 bases). The CDR3 has 16 residues. V lost 4 bases to trimming and J lost 0 bases, with 13 bases between them. Germline CDR1 is MDHEN and CDR2 is SYDVKM. The CDR3 loop is CASSSLTAPAKNIQYF. The CDR3 DNA reads TGTGCCAGCAGTTCCCTGACAGCTCCAGCCAAAAACATTCAGTACTTC.

This clone was recorded a few times. This CDR3 is also generated by other DNA sequences in the sample. This rearrangement joins TRBV5-4 to TRBJ1-5; D unresolved. The germline CDR1 and CDR2 sequences are SGHNT and YYREEE (reference sequence). The CDR3 sequence is 15 residues long. V lost 0 bases and J lost 4, with 11 bases in between. The chain's CDR3 is CASSLGAGLNQPQHF. CDR3 in DNA: TGTGCCAGCAGCTTGGGTGCGGGTCTAAATCAGCCCCAGCATTTT. The complete variable domain, with remaining parts taken from reference TRBV5-4 and TRBJ1-5, reads ETGVTQSPTHLIKTRGQQVTLRCSSQSGHNTVSWYQQALGQGPQFIFQYYREEENGRGNFPPRFSGLQFPNYSSELNVNALELDDSALYLCASSLGAGLNQPQHFGDGTRLSIL.

This clone was counted between two and nine times. V and J are TRBV6-2 or TRBV6-3 and TRBJ2-2; 7 nucleotides match TRBD1. Germline lookup yields CDR1 MNHEY and CDR2 SVGEGT. There are 16 residues in the CDR3. The junction had 8 bases not matched to a gene; V was cut back by 4 bases and J by 3 bases. DNA for the CDR3: TGTGCCAGCAGTTCGGCCAGACAGGGATACACCGGGGAGCTGTTTTTT. The encoded protein is CASSSARQGYTGELFF.

The V and J genes are TRBV6-5 and TRBJ1-6, with 7 bases fitting TRBD1. Germline V gives CDR1 MNHEY, CDR2 SVGAGI. This CDR3 is 15 amino acids long. The J segment lost 6 bases and the V segment lost 2 bases, leaving 4 bases of the junction unmatched. The CDR3 protein is CASSYTGVGNSPLHF. The DNA of the CDR3 is TGTGCCAGCAGTTACACAGGGGTGGGTAATTCACCCCTCCACTTT.

This chain uses TRBV7-2 with TRBJ2-1, with TRBD2 matching over 7 bases. V lost 5 bases, J lost 2 bases, and 12 bases stayed unmatched. In germline, CDR1 is SGHTA, CDR2 FQGNSA. The CDR3 length is 17 residues. The CDR3 DNA sequence: TGTGCCAGCAGCCCTAGGGGAGGGCCGGGCACCTACAATGAGCAGTTCTTC. This sequence encodes CASSPRGGPGTYNEQFF.

J is TRBJ1-2 and V is TRBV3-1 (or the pseudogene TRBV3-2); 7 nucleotides line up with TRBD1. The CDR3 is made up of 15 amino acids. Germline lookup yields CDR1 LGHDT and CDR2 YNNKEL (reference sequence). V was pared by 0 bases and J by 8 bases, with 9 bases of the junction left unmatched. CDR3 DNA: TGTGCCAGCAGCCAAGACGGAGGGGGCGCCGGAGGCTACACCTTC. Translating gives CASSQDGGGAGGYTF.

V usage is TRBV4-3 and J usage is TRBJ1-2, with TRBD1 matching over 7 bases. V lost 3 bases to trimming and J lost 13 bases; unmatched junction nucleotides: 8. The CDR3 extends over 12 amino acids. Germline loops: CDR1 LGHNA, CDR2 YSLEER. The CDR3 DNA is TGCGCCAGCAGCCACCGGACAGGCGCAACCACCTTC. Protein product: CASSHRTGATTF.

The V gene is TRBV5-1, the J gene TRBJ1-4, with a tentative D call TRBD1 (6 bases). Germline-derived CDR1 and CDR2 are SGHRS and YFSETQ. This CDR3 has 14 amino acids. V lost 3 bases to trimming and J lost 4 bases, with 10 bases between them. The CDR3 DNA is TGCGCCAGCAGCTCGCAGGGGTTTAATGAAAAACTGTTTTTT. Translation: CASSSQGFNEKLFF.

The V gene is TRBV7-2, the J gene TRBJ2-1, with TRBD1 as a possible D gene (5 bases). Looked up from germline, CDR1 is SGHTA and CDR2 is FQGNSA. This CDR3 contains 14 residues. Trimming took off 1 base at V and 4 bases at J, with 8 bases between the two ends. The CDR3 coding sequence is TGTGCCAGCAGCTTAGGTCAGGGATACAATGAGCAGTTCTTC. This codes for CASSLGQGYNEQFF.

This clone turned up a few times. The rearrangement uses TRBV12-5 and TRBJ2-1, with D perhaps TRBD2 (6 bases). Germline assignment: CDR1 LGHNT and CDR2 FRNRAP. V lost 3 bases, J lost 10 bases, and 13 bases lay in between. This CDR3 is built from 13 residues. CDR3 amino acids: CASGFVGGKEQFF. The CDR3 bases are TGTGCTAGTGGTTTCGTGGGCGGGAAGGAGCAGTTCTTC. The full variable domain, with the rest looked up from reference TRBV12-5 and TRBJ2-1, is DARVTQTPRHKVTEMGQEVTMRCQPILGHNTVFWYRQTMMQGLELLAYFRNRAPLDDSGMPKDRFSAEMPDATLATLKIQPSEPRDSAVYFCASGFVGGKEQFFGPGTRLTVL.

This chain links TRBV4-1 with TRBJ2-3, with 11 bases that match TRBD2. The CDR3 loop spans 18 amino acids. Germline V gene sequence: CDR1 MGHRA, CDR2 YSYEKL. V lost 2 bases, J lost 4 bases, and 11 bases stayed unmatched. The CDR3 loop is CASSQSGIAGGGADTQYF. The CDR3 DNA follows: TGCGCCAGCAGCCAATCGGGAATAGCGGGAGGGGGGGCAGATACGCAGTATTTT.

The chain links TRBV24-1 to TRBJ2-5, with a weak D call TRBD2 (6 bases). The V end was cut by 3 bases, the J end by 3 bases, with 13 bases between. CDR1 and CDR2 (germline): KGHDR, SFDVKD. This CDR3 has 15 residues. CDR3 in DNA: TGTGCCACCAGTGATCCCCCCCGCGGGAAAGAGACCCAGTACTTC. Its translation is CATSDPPRGKETQYF.

This clone was observed a few times. The genes are TRBV14 and TRBJ1-1, with 7 bases that match TRBD1. Germline-derived CDR1 and CDR2 are SGHDN and FVKESK. J lost 10 bases, V lost 1 base, and 6 bases had no gene match. The length of the CDR3 is 13 residues. The CDR3 coding sequence is TGTGCCAGCAGCCAAGTAGGCGCAGGGGGAGCTTTCTTT. As protein: CASSQVGAGGAFF.

V and J are TRBV19 and TRBJ2-5, with 12 bases lining up with TRBD2. CDR1 LNHDA and CDR2 SQIVND come from the germline V gene (reference sequence). The CDR3 sequence is 16 residues long. After removal of 4 bases from V and 5 bases from J, the junction contained 8 bases not matched to a gene. CDR3 nucleotide sequence: TGTGCCAGTAGTAATGGCCTAGCGGGGGGGCCTGAGACCCAGTACTTC. This gives the protein CASSNGLAGGPETQYF.

The V call is TRBV5-1, the J call TRBJ2-2, with D possibly TRBD1 on 5 matching bases. V lost 0 bases and J lost 6, with 9 bases in between. Germline V gives CDR1 SGHRS, CDR2 YFSETQ. This CDR3 has 14 amino acids. The CDR3 protein is CASSLVQGAGELFF. DNA of the CDR3: TGCGCCAGCAGCTTGGTCCAGGGCGCCGGGGAGCTGTTTTTT.

The CDR3 is CASSQAAPGQGNEKLFF. The CDR3 DNA reads as TGTGCCAGCAGCCAGGCGGCCCCGGGACAGGGAAATGAAAAACTGTTTTTT. The chain links TRBV7-3 to TRBJ1-4, with 9 bases lining up with TRBD1. The ends lost 5 bases at V and 5 bases at J; junction bases unmatched: 12. In germline, CDR1 is SGHTA, CDR2 FQGTGA. CDR3 length: 17 amino acids.